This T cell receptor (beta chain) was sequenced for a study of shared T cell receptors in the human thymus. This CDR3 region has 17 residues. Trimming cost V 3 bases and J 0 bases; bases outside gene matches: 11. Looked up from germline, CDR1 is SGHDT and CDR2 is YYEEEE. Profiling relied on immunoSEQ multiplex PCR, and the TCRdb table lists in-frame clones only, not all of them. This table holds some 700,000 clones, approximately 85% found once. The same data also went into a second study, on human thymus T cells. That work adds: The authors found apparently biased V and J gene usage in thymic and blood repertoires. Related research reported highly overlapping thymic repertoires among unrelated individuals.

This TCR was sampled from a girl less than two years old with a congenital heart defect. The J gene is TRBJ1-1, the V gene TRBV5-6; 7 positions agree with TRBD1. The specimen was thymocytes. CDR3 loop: CASSSYRNGQVNTEAFF. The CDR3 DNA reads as TGTGCCAGCAGCTCCTACCGAAATGGACAGGTGAACACTGAAGCTTTCTTT.